This T cell receptor (beta chain) was captured in a study of T cell responses to AZD1222 COVID-19 vaccine (dated by TCRdb to 2020 to 2022). In the study overall: Because spike-specific TCR depth and breadth did not differ between the two schedules, AZD1222 recipients who got a second dose at roughly 4 weeks were pooled with those who got a second dose at roughly 12 weeks. A total of 230 to 250 trial participants underwent TCR sequencing, of whom some 200 had received two doses of AZD1222 and approximately 25 had received two doses of the MenACWY control vaccine. Trial participants were enrolled by age into 18-55, 56-69 and 70-plus year subgroups, with roughly 160, 29 and 62 TCR-sequenced participants respectively.

What the time point label conveys for this sample: baseline before first vaccination. The vaccinee samples were drawn from two UK trials, COV001 and COV002, one of which was a single-blind randomized controlled phase 2/3 trial testing AZD1222 (ChAdOx1 nCoV-19) in healthy adults. For TCRbeta chain sequencing, PBMC samples from trial participants were taken at day 0 and at day 28 after the second dose. CDR1 SGHVS and CDR2 FQNEAQ were looked up in the germline V gene. From cysteine to phenylalanine, the CDR3 is 13 amino acids long. The entry retains the CDR3 DNA only, 39 bases that are in frame from base 1. The CDR3 regions of human TCRbeta chains were analyzed by immunosequencing. The original methods were these. Repertoire TCRs were matched against a reference library of SARS-CoV-2-specific TCRs generated with the MIRA antigen-specificity platform. Breadth was defined as the fraction of unique TCRs that were SARS-CoV-2-associated, and depth was defined as the fraction of total T cells that were SARS-CoV-2-associated. Each spike-specific TCR was assigned to its reactive spike region and to a CD4 or CD8 class using the MIRA data. Log10-transformed breadth and depth values were compared by one-way ANOVA with Sidak's multiple comparisons tests. TCRdb took over this immuneACCESS table, retaining in-frame rearrangements with V and J assigned. Such tables are incomplete; in checked studies, under half of the missing clones stem from an unresolved V gene, and the remainder is unexplained. That table gives V, J and clone size, and the DNA gave D and trimming. The sample profile shows roughly 100,000 clones; about 91% of them were found once. 18% of the sample belongs to the ten largest clones.

What the authors observed across the whole study: In the small 56-69-year group, the increase in depth fell short of significance, most likely because of low power. The whole spike protein was spanned by vaccine-associated CD4 TCRs, and dominant responses were seen in regions 160-218 and 743-854. After two AZD1222 doses, both the breadth and the depth of spike-specific TCRs were significantly higher than at day 0 and than in MenACWY recipients. Reportedly, close to half of the unique spike-specific TCRs recognized epitopes lying outside the regions that are mutated in the B.1.351 and B.1.1.7 variants. Because no day 14 peak-response samples were available, the repertoires could be characterized only after the peak T cell response. Most participants were white British and females outnumbered males, and the authors suggested that clonal diversity may have been underestimated. Conclusions about previously exposed vaccinees are limited because only six or seven AZD1222 recipients were SARS-CoV-2 seropositive at baseline.

With respect to this clone: It lacks a known antigen. At one end the junction does not follow the germline gene, possibly because of a read error.

This sequence originates from an adult in good health. The sequence links TRBV7-8 to TRBJ1-1; no D segment can be confidently identified. This specimen was peripheral blood, taken on day 0 of AZD1222 vaccination. The DNA sequence follows: TGTGCCAGCAGCTTCCGCAGGAACACTAAAGCTTTCTTT. This translates into CASSFRRNTKAFF.